This T cell receptor beta chain was documented in a study of T cells in Graves' hyperthyroidism and ophthalmopathy (dated by TCRdb to the late 2010s). With respect to the entire study: Peripheral blood samples were taken at initial diagnosis, before any treatment was given. To identify TCR V-J signatures that set the groups apart, the researchers used a discovery cohort of 90 to 100 patients, made up of 40 to 45 with Graves' ophthalmopathy and about 60 with stable Graves' hyperthyroidism. Prospective prediction of ophthalmopathy was tested in an independent validation cohort consisting of roughly 20 hyperthyroidism patients and over 15 patients who later progressed to ophthalmopathy. For training and testing, the 100 or so patients in the discovery cohort were randomly divided in a 7:3 ratio. In addition, the study compared T-cell repertoires in thyroid tissue and in blood from over 5 Graves' hyperthyroidism patients. Once sampling was done, hyperthyroidism patients were given methimazole at a starting dose of 30 mg daily, whereas ophthalmopathy patients were given high-dose intravenous methylprednisolone. The paper reports TCR Vbeta CDR3 sequencing of approximately 130 peripheral blood samples: 40 or so ophthalmopathy, 75 to 80 hyperthyroidism and approximately 17 progressor patients.

There are many counts of this clonotype. The target of this receptor is not known. No base quality values were provided; no much bigger clone lies one nucleotide off. The TCR beta CDR3 regions were amplified from the RNA transcripts. A first-round RT-PCR of the TCR CDR3 used the HTBI primer set with the Qiagen OneStep RT-PCR kit. Libraries were constructed in a second round of multiplex PCR, after which size selection and purification were performed. Libraries were sequenced paired-end with 100 bp reads on an Illumina HiSeq2000. The authors' pipeline ran thus. SOAPnuke was used to process the raw data, with reads discarded if the reads contained adapters or uncalled bases, had a mean Phred below 15, or lacked an exact constant-primer or identifier match. COPE v1.2.5 was used to merge the high-quality paired reads, and each unique nucleotide sequence was defined as a clonotype. Clonotypes were aligned to IMGT TRBV, TRBD and TRBJ reference segments using MiTCR v1.1. Analysis was restricted to V-J combinations with a frequency above 0.0001, which covered just over 98% of repertoires. The TCS score was defined as F50 (clonal expansion) divided by E x V (chaos), with BLOSUM62-based TCRdist calculated between CDR3 peptides within each V-J. Welch's t-statistics and random forest reduced around 550 V-J features to some 14, which were used in a naive Bayes classifier (R e1071). Using fastp trimming at Q25 and MiXCR clonotype assembly, TCRdb reanalyzed the public sequencing data and kept in-frame beta chains. All rows with the same CDR3 protein become a single entry with the most common DNA and genes. In this record, the V and J calls reflect TCRdb's handling and not the investigators' own analysis. The table for this sample lists roughly 570,000 distinct CDR3 sequences; 15% to 19% of them were counted only once. The ten largest clones represent approximately 7.4% of the sample.

What the authors observed across the whole study: Sample size was not statistically predetermined, and investigators were not blinded to group allocation. Blood samples also contained most of the expanded thyroid clonotypes (frequency above 0.001), which suggests that blood repertoires may reflect thyroid immune responses. In validation, the model predicted progression to ophthalmopathy a median of 6.5 months before onset, with about 71% sensitivity and roughly 72% specificity. Ophthalmopathy was separated from stable hyperthyroidism by a 13 V-J signature model, with approximately 89% sensitivity and roughly 81% specificity obtained in cross-validation and 80%/75% obtained in testing.

Stable Graves' hyperthyroidism was defined as no progression to ophthalmopathy during 18 months of follow-up. Hyperthyroidism patients were newly diagnosed, with disease duration under 2 months, and aged 18 to 65 years. The study excluded patients with uncontrolled infections, other autoimmune diseases, pregnancy or lactation. Diagnoses were based on clinical symptoms, serum thyroxine and TRAb, thyroid ultrasound and orbital computed tomography. Ficoll-Paque density gradient centrifugation was used to isolate PBMCs from approximately 11 ml of fresh peripheral blood. Total RNA was extracted with Trizol reagent, and quality was checked on an Agilent 2100 Bioanalyzer. V is reduced by 3 bases and J by 2 bases, leaving a spacing of 11 bases between them. From a lookup of the germline V gene, CDR1 and CDR2 are KGHSH and LQKENI. The CDR3, from cysteine to phenylalanine, totals 15 residues. Only the CDR3 portion is preserved as DNA: 45 bases, with reading frame beginning at the first base.

The chain joins TRBV18 to TRBJ1-5; a tentative D call is TRBD1 (5 bases match). Sequenced input: blood. The sequence came from a young woman with Graves' hyperthyroidism. The encoded CDR3 is CASSPDGGGNQPQHF. The nucleotides are TGTGCCAGCTCACCCGACGGAGGGGGCAATCAGCCCCAGCATTTT.